Here is one TCR beta chain with its context. The table lists this clone with a count of one. Its binding antigen is unknown. Per-base quality was not reported, and no clone a single base away is much larger than it. Library creation used the immunoSEQ multiplex PCR assay. The multiplex PCR relied on a mix of 60 forward primers for TCR Vbeta segments and 13 reverse primers for TCR Jbeta segments. The CDR3 region of rearranged TCR beta genes was amplified from genomic DNA with a multiplex PCR assay. Amplified TCR beta libraries were sequenced as 87-base-pair reads on the Illumina HiSeq System. The paper's processing steps were these. A later analysis tallied roughly 76 million unique TCR beta chains across the 640 or so repertoires, and approximately 12 million of those chains were shared by two or more donors. Raw reads were error-corrected and collapsed into unique sequences by a nearest-neighbor algorithm in which closely related sequences were merged to remove PCR and sequencing errors. Alignment of CDR3 sequences to IMGT reference sequences was used to assign V, D and J gene segments. For a sequence to be retained, a match of at least six nucleotides to both a V gene segment and a J gene segment was required. A rearrangement was called productive if the CDR3 had no stop codons and remained in frame with V and J, and every other rearrangement was called non-productive. CDR3 was defined by IMGT convention, running from the second conserved V-encoded cysteine to the conserved J-encoded phenylalanine. Sequences without an unambiguous match to a single V gene segment were excluded from the earlier analysis of a few hundred of the donors. In an earlier analysis of approximately 560 of the donors, a V segment was called functional when productive rearrangements were above 56.7%, and segregating when the standard deviation between donors exceeded 5%. To diagnose cytomegalovirus status from the catalog of TCR beta chain sequences, a statistical classification framework was built. In a later analysis, TCR nucleotide sequences were compared against IMGT/GENE-DB human TR gene sequences so that V and J genes could be assigned. A later analysis assigned CDR3 sequences and most-parsimonious VDJ recombination scenarios with the TCRdist pipeline. In a later analysis, each TCR beta chain was defined by its CDR3 amino acid sequence together with its V-gene family, and reads lacking a unique V-gene family were excluded. A later analysis removed 500 to 650 highly shared, low-generation-probability nucleotide sequences to deal with suspected cross-contamination and a sequencing artifact. In a later analysis, a clonal expansion index was calculated for each public chain from normalized within-repertoire ranks of inferred template counts. Generation probabilities in a later analysis came from a VDJ recombination model fitted to out-of-frame rearrangements, and those results were checked against IGoR. In a later analysis, TCR-TCR, TCR-HLA and TCR-CMV co-occurrence was scored with hypergeometric tests, and a repertoire-size bias correction was applied to TCR pairs. To estimate false discovery rates, a later analysis permuted the HLA or CMV assignments 20 times. In a later analysis, co-occurring TCRs were grouped using DBSCAN, with TCRdist sequence similarity added in when clustering inside HLA-allele-positive subsets. Repertoires with fewer than 30,000 or more than 120,000 public chains, plus five repertoires with anomalous nucleotide sharing, were excluded from co-occurrence clustering. Here the immuneACCESS table is served through TCRdb, limited to in-frame sequences with V and J called. Missing clones are a known gap in these copies; in checked studies unresolved V genes cover under half, and the rest lacks a known reason. The V and J calls and clone size were taken over from that table, and D and trimming were inferred from the DNA. The sample records just over 95,000 clones, more than 65% of which are singletons. Of the sample, roughly 8.4% is held by the ten largest clones.

Measured from the cysteine to the phenylalanine, the CDR3 is 15 residues long. Here the CDR3 DNA is all that survives: 45 bases in frame from base 1. Looking up the germline V gene yields CDR1 LGHNA and CDR2 YNFKEQ. The germline V end is reduced by 0 bases and the J end by 2 bases; junction bases left unmatched: 2. The sample originates from a study of cytomegalovirus exposure and HLA in healthy donors (dated 2017 in TCRdb). Notes on the research overall: An earlier analysis of roughly 610 of the donors reported about 260 Gb of sequence data and 95 million to 120 million unique TCR beta sequences obtained from approximately 180 million T cells. Roughly 300 gigabases of sequencing data and some 85 million unique TCR sequences were included in an early release covering roughly 700 HLA-typed donors. Among the roughly 390 genotyped donors, about 83% belonged to the genetic ancestry cluster associated with self-reported Caucasian donors. The study was designed to test whether signatures of past pathogen exposure could be identified by cataloging public T cell receptors. The T cell repertoires of 700 or so subjects were profiled by immunosequencing and related to cytomegalovirus serostatus. Along with the approximately 620-subject first cohort, a separate validation cohort of over 90 different subjects was used. To predict cytomegalovirus infection status, the study brought together high-throughput TCR immunosequencing, statistical association of individual TCRs with disease status, and machine learning. A later analysis re-examined previously published TCR beta repertoires from several hundred donors and added high-resolution HLA genotyping to investigate patterns of TCR occurrence. Rather than drawing on any new phenotypic data, the later analysis identified candidate immune exposures from TCR beta sequences and the way those sequences occurred across donors. An earlier analysis of 587 of the donors applied high-throughput TCR beta sequencing to assess whether each TCR beta V gene segment acted as functional or pseudogenic. Donor age, sex, ethnicity and CMV serostatus were collected together with the repertoire data. Genome-wide SNP genotypes for about 60% of the roughly 670 donors were used in a later genetic analysis, which treated that subset as a discovery cohort. Every repertoire in the discovery cohort had been generated on one and the same sequencing platform. HLA typing included class I and class II loci at four-digit resolution. Typing coverage differed by locus: A, B, C, DRB1 and DQB1 were typed in roughly 620-630 donors, DQA1 in 500 to 550, DPA1 in 606, and DPB1 in 400 to 490. Five DR-DQ haplotypes were handled as single units for association and clustering, since linkage in the cohort was strong. Among over 350 genotyped donors of the cohort, an average of roughly 240,000 unique TCR beta nucleotide sequences were sequenced per donor, roughly 20% of them non-productive.

The cohort comprised some 680 healthy bone marrow donors. At the time of sampling, every cohort member was nominally healthy, though immune exposures that went unrecorded were likely present. Of the 700 or so cohort members, 250 to 300 had positive CMV serostatus and 350 to 450 had negative CMV serostatus, and CMV serostatus was not recorded for the donor. A peripheral blood sample was provided by each donor, and peripheral blood mononuclear cells were used for TCR beta sequencing. The Qiagen DNeasy Blood Extraction Kit was used to extract genomic DNA from the blood cell samples. What the research found in general, with its limitations: Correlated functional status among segregating V segments might reflect linkage disequilibrium, but an unknown experimental factor could not be ruled out. In a later analysis, TCR association rates were found to vary across HLA loci, with the most associated TCRs seen for DRB1 alleles and the fewest for HLA-C alleles. A further reported finding was that TCR beta sequences accurately predicted the HLA-A and HLA-B alleles for most subjects in the first cohort. A later genetic analysis reported fewer N-insertions in productive TCRs among donors in an Asian-associated ancestry cluster than the approximately 670-donor mean. A later genetic analysis associated a missense DCLRE1C variant with V-gene and J-gene trimming of TCR beta chains, and an independent cohort replicated the association. The authors suggested that the approach could potentially be generalized to other disease states and immunological phenotypes. Cytomegalovirus status was reported to be diagnosed by the classifier with high specificity and sensitivity in both the original and validation cohorts. When HLA alleles, especially DR and DQ, strongly co-occurred, TCR associations were difficult to assign to individual alleles. In the study, about 150 TCR beta chains were listed as associated with cytomegalovirus. In vitro tests confirmed that a few of the cytomegalovirus-associated TCR beta chains recognize cytomegalovirus antigens. Because some donors lacked HLA typing at each locus, the association tests relied only on the typed subset. A later analysis found that HLA-associated TCR beta chains were more clonally expanded and had lower generation probabilities than equally common non-associated chains. Most TCR sequences were observed very rarely across donors, whereas some public TCRs were present in many individuals. Only TCR beta chains were sequenced in this cohort, and the absence of alpha or paired-chain data limited detectable features. The presence/absence analyses assumed that sequencing depth was roughly uniform across donors, and that assumption may not be true. For the cohort, immune exposure information was limited to CMV serostatus. Most CMV-associated TCR beta chains appeared to be HLA-restricted in a later analysis, and the HLA associations seemed to be driven largely by CMV exposure. A cluster of highly shared sequence variants was judged likely to represent a technical artifact of the sequencing pipeline. In an earlier analysis of around 600 of the donors, most TCR beta V segments appeared in productive rearrangements about 87% or about 30% of the time, broadly matching IMGT annotations. In a later analysis, several top co-occurrence clusters were reported to appear linked to parvovirus B19, influenza, CMV and Epstein-Barr virus. At a false discovery rate of 0.05, a later analysis linked under 20,000 TCR beta sequences to specific HLA alleles. Because the 87-base-pair reads could not distinguish some IMGT-functional V segments, including TRBV6-2 and TRBV6-3, those segments were excluded. The earlier analysis of 587 of the donors excluded 15 to 20 rarely observed V segments, including chromosome 9 orphons, because counts were too low.

The sequence derives from a human donor in good health. The V and J genes are TRBV4-2 and TRBJ2-7, with 9 bases aligning to TRBD2. The sequencing sample was made of PBMCs. The sequenced DNA: TGTGCCAGCAGCCAAGACGCGGGGGGGCCCTACGAGCAGTACTTC. This encodes CASSQDAGGPYEQYF.